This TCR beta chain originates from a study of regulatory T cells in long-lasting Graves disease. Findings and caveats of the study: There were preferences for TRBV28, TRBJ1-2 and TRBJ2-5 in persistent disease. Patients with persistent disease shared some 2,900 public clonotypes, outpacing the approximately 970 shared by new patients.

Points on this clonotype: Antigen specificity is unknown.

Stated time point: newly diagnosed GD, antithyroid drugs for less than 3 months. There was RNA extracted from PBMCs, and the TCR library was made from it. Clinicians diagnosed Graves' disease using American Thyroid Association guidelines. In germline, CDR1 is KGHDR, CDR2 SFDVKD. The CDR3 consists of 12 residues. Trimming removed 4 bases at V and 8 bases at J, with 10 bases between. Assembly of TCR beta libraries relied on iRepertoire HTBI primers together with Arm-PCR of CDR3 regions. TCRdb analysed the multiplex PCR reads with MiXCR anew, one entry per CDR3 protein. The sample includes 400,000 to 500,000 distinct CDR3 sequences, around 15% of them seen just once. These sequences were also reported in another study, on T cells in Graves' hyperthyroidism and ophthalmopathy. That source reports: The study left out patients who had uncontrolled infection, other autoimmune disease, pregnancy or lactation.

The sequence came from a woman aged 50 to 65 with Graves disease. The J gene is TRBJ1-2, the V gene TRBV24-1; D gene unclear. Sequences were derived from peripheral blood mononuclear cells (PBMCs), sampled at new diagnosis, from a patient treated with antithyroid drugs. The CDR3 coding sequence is TGTGCCACCAGTGACGGACTAGGGGGCTACACCTTC. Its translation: CATSDGLGGYTF.